This T cell receptor (beta chain) was profiled in a study of T cell responses to AZD1222 COVID-19 vaccine. Germline assignment: CDR1 LNHDA and CDR2 SQIVND (reference sequence). This CDR3 has 12 amino acids. The germline V and J ends were trimmed by 7 bases and 7 bases, with 10 bases remaining between them. Produced via immunoSEQ multiplex PCR; TCRdb's table is partial and in-frame only. The table records roughly 100,000 clones, approximately 90% of them present only once. The starting material was peripheral blood, obtained on day 0 of AZD1222 vaccination. This clonotype was sampled from an adult in good health. The J gene is TRBJ2-2, the V gene TRBV19; tentatively, D is TRBD2 (6 bases). In DNA, the CDR3 is TGTGCCAGTAAGGAGGGCTTCGGGGAGCTGTTTTTT. Encoded protein: CASKEGFGELFF.